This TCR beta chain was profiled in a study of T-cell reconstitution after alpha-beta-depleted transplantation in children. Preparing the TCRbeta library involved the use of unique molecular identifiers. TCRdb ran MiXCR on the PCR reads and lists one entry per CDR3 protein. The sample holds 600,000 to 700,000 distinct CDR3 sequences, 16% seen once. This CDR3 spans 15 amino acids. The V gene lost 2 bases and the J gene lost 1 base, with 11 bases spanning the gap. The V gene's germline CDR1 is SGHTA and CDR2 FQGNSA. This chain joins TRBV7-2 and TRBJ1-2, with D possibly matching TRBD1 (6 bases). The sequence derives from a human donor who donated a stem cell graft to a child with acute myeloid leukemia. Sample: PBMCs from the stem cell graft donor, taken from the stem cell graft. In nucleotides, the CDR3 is TGTGCCAGCAGCTTAACGACAGGAATTAACTATGGCTACACCTTC. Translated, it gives CASSLTTGINYGYTF.